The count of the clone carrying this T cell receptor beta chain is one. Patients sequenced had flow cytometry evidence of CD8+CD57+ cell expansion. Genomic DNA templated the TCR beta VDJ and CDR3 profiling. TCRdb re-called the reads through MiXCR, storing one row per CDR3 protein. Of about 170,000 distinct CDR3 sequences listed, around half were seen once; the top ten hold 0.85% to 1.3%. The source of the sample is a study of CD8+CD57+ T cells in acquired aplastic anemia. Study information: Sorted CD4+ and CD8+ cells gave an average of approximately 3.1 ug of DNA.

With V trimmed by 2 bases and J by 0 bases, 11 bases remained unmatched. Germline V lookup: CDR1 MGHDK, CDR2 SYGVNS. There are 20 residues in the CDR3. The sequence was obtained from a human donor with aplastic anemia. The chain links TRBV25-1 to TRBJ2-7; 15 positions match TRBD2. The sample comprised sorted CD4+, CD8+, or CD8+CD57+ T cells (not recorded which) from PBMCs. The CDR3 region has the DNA TGTGCCAGCAGTGAAACCGGGGGACTAGCGGGGGGATTGAGCTCCTACGAGCAGTACTTC. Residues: CASSETGGLAGGLSSYEQYF.